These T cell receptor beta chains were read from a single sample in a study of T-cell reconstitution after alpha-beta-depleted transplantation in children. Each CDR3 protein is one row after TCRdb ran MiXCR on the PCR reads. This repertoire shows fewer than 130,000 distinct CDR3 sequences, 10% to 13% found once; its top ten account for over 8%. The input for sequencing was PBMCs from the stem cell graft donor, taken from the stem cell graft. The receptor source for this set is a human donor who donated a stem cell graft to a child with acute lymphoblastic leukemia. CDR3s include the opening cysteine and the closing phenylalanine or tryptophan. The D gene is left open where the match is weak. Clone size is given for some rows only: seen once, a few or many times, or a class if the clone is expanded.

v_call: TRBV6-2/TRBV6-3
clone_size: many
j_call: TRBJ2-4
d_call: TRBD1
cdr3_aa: CASSYDRDRTLNIQYF
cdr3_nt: TGTGCCAGCAGTTATGATCGGGACAGGACTCTTAACATTCAGTACTTC

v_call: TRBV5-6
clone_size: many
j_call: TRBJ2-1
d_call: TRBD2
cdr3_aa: CASSLELAGYNEQFF
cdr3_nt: TGTGCCAGCAGCTTGGAGCTAGCGGGTTACAATGAGCAGTTCTTC

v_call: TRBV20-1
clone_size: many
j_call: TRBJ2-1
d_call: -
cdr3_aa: CSANPGSGYNEQFF
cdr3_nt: TGCAGTGCCAATCCGGGCAGTGGGTACAATGAGCAGTTCTTC

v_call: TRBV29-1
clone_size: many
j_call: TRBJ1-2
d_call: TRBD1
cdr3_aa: CSVGQVYGYTF
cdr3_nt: TGCAGCGTGGGACAGGTCTATGGCTACACCTTC

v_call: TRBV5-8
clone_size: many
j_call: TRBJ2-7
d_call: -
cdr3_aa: CASSPSRRGILSYEQYF
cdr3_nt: TGTGCCAGCAGCCCGTCTCGCAGGGGAATCCTCTCCTACGAGCAGTACTTC

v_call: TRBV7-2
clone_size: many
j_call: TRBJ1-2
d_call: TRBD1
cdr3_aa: CASSLVGGQDSANYGYTF
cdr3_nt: TGTGCCAGCAGCCTCGTTGGGGGACAGGACTCAGCTAACTATGGCTACACCTTC

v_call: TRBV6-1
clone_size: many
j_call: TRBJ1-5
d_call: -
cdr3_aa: CASSASPRYSNQPQHF
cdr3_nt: TGTGCCAGCAGTGCCAGTCCGCGATATAGCAATCAGCCCCAGCATTTT

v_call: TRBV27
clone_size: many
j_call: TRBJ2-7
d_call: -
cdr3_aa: CASSPYGDSYEQYF
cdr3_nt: TGTGCCAGCAGCCCTTATGGGGACTCCTACGAGCAGTACTTC

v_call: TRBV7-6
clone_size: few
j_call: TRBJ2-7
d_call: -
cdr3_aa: CASSSGLSYEQYF
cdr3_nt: TGTGCCAGCAGCTCCGGACTTTCCTACGAGCAGTACTTC

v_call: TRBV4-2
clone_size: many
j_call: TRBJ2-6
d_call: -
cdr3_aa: CASSQDARPNSGANVLTF
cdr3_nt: TGTGCCAGCAGCCAAGACGCCAGACCCAACTCTGGGGCCAACGTCCTGACTTTC

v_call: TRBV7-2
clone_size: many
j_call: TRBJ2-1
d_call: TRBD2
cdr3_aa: CASSFGTSGRNEQFF
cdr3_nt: TGTGCCAGCAGCTTTGGGACTAGCGGGAGAAATGAGCAGTTCTTC

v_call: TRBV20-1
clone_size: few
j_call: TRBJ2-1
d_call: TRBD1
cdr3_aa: CSAGDRDSYNEQFF
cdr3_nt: TGCAGTGCTGGGGACAGGGACTCCTACAATGAGCAGTTCTTC

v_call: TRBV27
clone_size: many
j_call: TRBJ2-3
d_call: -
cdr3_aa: CASSLGGTSTDTQYF
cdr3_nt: TGTGCCAGCAGTTTGGGCGGGACTAGCACAGATACGCAGTATTTT

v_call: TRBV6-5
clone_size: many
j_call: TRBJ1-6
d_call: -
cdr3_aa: CASSYSSGGGYDSPLHF
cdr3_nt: TGTGCCAGCAGTTACTCTTCCGGGGGCGGATATGATTCACCCCTCCACTTT

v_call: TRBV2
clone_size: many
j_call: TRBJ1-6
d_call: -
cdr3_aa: CALGQSNSPLHF
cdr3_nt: TGTGCCCTTGGACAGAGTAATTCACCCCTCCACTTT

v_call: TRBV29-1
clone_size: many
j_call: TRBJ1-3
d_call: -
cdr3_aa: CSVEPSGAGNTIYF
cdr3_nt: TGCAGCGTTGAGCCCTCCGGGGCTGGAAACACCATATATTTT

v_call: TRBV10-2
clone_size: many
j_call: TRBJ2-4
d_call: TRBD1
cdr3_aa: CASRDRDLLAKNIQYF
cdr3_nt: TGCGCCAGTCGGGACAGGGACCTACTAGCCAAAAACATTCAGTACTTC

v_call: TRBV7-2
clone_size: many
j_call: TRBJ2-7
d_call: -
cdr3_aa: CASSLGIGYEQYF
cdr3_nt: TGTGCCAGCAGCTTAGGTATCGGCTACGAGCAGTACTTC

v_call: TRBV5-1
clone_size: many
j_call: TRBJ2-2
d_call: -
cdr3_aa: CASSYQQGTGELFF
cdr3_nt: TGCGCCAGCAGCTATCAACAGGGCACCGGGGAGCTGTTTTTT

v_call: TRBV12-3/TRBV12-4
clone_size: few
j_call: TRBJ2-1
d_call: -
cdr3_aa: CASSFAHALNEQFF
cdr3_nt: TGTGCCAGCAGTTTCGCCCACGCATTGAATGAGCAGTTCTTC

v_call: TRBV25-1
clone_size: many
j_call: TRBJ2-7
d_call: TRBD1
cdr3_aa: CASSDMGQGVSYEQYF
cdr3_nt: TGTGCCAGCAGTGATATGGGACAGGGGGTGAGCTACGAGCAGTACTTC

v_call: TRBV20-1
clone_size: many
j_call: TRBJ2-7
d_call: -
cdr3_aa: CSGRAGPYEQYF
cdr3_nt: TGCAGTGGCCGTGCAGGGCCGTACGAGCAGTACTTC

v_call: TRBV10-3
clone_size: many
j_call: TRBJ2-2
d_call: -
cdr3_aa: CAISILGPSTGELFF
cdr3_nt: TGTGCCATCAGTATTTTGGGACCCTCGACCGGGGAGCTGTTTTTT

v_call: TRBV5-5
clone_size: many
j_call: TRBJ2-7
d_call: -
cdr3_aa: CASSRDAPYEQYF
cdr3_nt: TGTGCCAGCAGCCGGGACGCACCCTACGAGCAGTACTTC

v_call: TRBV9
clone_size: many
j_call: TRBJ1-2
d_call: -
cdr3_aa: CASTDRGNGYTF
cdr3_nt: TGTGCCAGCACCGACCGGGGGAACGGCTACACCTTC

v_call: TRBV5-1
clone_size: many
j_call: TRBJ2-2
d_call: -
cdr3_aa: CASSLEPQGSNTGELFF
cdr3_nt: TGCGCCAGCAGCTTGGAACCCCAGGGTTCTAACACCGGGGAGCTGTTTTTT

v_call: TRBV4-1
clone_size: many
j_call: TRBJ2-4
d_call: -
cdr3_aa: CASSRTAGKLVISKNIQYF
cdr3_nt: TGCGCCAGCAGCCGGACGGCGGGTAAACTAGTCATTTCCAAAAACATTCAGTACTTC

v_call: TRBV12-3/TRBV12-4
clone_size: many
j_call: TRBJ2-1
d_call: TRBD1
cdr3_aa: CASSVRQGSLGNEQFF
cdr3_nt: TGTGCCAGCAGTGTCCGACAGGGATCTCTGGGGAATGAGCAGTTCTTC

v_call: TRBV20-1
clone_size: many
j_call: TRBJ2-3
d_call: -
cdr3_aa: CSASPGGARDTQYF
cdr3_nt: TGCAGTGCTTCCCCCGGCGGGGCGAGAGATACGCAGTATTTT

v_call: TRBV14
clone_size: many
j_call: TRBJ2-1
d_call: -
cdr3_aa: CASSQGRRDEQFF
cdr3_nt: TGTGCCAGCAGCCAAGGTAGACGCGATGAGCAGTTCTTC

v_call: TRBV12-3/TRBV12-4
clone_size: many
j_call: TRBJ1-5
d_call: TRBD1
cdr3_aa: CASSSRTGGGSNQPQHF
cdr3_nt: TGTGCCAGCAGTTCCCGGACAGGGGGCGGGAGCAATCAGCCCCAGCATTTT

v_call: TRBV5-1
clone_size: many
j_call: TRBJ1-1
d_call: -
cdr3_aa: CASSLSSIHAGGGRDTEAFF
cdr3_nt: TGCGCCAGCAGCCTTTCCTCCATACACGCGGGGGGAGGTAGGGACACTGAAGCTTTCTTT

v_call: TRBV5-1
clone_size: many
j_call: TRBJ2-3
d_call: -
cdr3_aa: CASRPYLAGTDTQYF
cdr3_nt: TGCGCCAGCAGACCCTATTTGGCGGGCACAGATACGCAGTATTTT

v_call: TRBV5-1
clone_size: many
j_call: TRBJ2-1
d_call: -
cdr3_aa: CASSLEDGRGQFF
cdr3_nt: TGCGCCAGCAGCTTGGAAGACGGGAGAGGGCAGTTCTTC

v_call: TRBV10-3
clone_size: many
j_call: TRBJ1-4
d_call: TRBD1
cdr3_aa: CAIGDRDNEKLFF
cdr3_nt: TGTGCCATTGGTGACAGGGATAATGAAAAACTGTTTTTT

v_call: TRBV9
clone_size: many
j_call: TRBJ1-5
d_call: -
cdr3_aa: CASSVGLGSNQPQHF
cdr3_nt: TGTGCCAGCAGCGTAGGCCTGGGGAGTAATCAGCCCCAGCATTTT

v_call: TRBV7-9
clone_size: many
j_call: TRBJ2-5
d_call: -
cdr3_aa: CASSQLAGTSRETQYF
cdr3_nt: TGTGCCAGCAGCCAGCTAGCTGGGACCTCGCGAGAGACCCAGTACTTC

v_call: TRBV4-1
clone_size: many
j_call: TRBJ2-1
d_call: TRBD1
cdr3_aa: CASSRVPGQNTYNEQFF
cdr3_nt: TGCGCCAGCAGCCGAGTCCCGGGACAGAATACCTACAATGAGCAGTTCTTC

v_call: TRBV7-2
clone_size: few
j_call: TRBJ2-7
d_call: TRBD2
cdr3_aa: CASSFSGRLSYEQYF
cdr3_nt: TGTGCCAGCAGTTTTAGCGGGAGGCTCTCCTACGAGCAGTACTTC

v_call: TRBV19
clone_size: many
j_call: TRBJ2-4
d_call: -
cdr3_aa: CASRPGHGDEKAKNIQYF
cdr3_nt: TGTGCCAGTAGGCCGGGACATGGGGACGAAAAAGCCAAAAACATTCAGTACTTC

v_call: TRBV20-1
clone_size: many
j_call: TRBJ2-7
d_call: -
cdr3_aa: CSARDRVGNSVREQYF
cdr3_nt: TGCAGTGCTAGAGATAGAGTTGGAAACTCGGTACGCGAGCAGTACTTC

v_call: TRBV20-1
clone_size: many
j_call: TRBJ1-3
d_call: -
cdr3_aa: CSARVRAPPANTIYF
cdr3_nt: TGCAGTGCTAGAGTCCGGGCCCCCCCGGCGAACACCATATATTTT

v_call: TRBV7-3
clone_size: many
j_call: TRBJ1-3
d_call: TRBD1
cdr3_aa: CASSQGTGSFGNTIYF
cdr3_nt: TGTGCCAGCAGCCAAGGGACAGGGAGCTTTGGAAACACCATATATTTT

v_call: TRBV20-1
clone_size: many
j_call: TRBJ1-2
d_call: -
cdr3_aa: CSAPAKGTYGYTF
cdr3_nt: TGCAGTGCCCCGGCCAAGGGGACCTATGGCTACACCTTC

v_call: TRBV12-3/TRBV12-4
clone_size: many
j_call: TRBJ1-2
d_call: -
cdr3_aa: CASSSAGYGYTF
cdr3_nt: TGTGCCAGCAGCAGCGCAGGGTATGGCTACACCTTC

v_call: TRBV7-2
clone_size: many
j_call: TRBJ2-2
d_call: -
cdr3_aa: CASSLPTRANTGELFF
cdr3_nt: TGTGCCAGCAGCTTACCTACTAGAGCTAACACCGGGGAGCTGTTTTTT

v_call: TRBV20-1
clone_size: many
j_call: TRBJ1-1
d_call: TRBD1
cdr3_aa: CSAVLTGAYPGYTEAFF
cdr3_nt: TGCAGTGCCGTGCTCACAGGGGCTTACCCAGGGTACACTGAAGCTTTCTTT

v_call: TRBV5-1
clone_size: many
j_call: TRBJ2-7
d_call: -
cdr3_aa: CASSSGAGMYEQYF
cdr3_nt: TGCGCCAGCAGCTCCGGGGCAGGGATGTACGAGCAGTACTTC

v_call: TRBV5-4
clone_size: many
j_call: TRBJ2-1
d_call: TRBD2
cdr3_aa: CASSLEGLAQILSYNEQFF
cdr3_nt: TGTGCCAGCAGCTTGGAGGGACTAGCCCAGATCCTCTCCTACAATGAGCAGTTCTTC

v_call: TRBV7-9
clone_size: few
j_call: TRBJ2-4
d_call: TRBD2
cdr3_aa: CASRPKRGGNIQYF
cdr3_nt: TGTGCCAGCAGGCCAAAGCGGGGTGGGAACATTCAGTACTTC

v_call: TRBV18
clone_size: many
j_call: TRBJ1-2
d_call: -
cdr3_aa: CASSLDPTGVLDGYTF
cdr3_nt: TGTGCCAGCTCACTGGACCCGACAGGAGTCTTGGATGGCTACACCTTC

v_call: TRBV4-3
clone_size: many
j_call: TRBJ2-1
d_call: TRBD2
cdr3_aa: CASSQRLAGIYNEQFF
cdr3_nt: TGCGCCAGCAGCCAACGACTAGCGGGAATCTACAATGAGCAGTTCTTC

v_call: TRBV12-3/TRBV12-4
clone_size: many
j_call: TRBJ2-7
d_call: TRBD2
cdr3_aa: CASSLPPRRGGYEQYF
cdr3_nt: TGTGCCAGCAGTCTCCCCCCCCGGCGGGGGGGGTACGAGCAGTACTTC

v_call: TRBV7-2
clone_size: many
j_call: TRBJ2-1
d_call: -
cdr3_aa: CASSPRVVRGQFF
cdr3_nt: TGTGCCAGCAGCCCCCGGGTAGTTCGGGGGCAGTTCTTC

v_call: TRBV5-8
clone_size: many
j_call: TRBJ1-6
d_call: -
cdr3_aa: CASSFRPGVRSPLHF
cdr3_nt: TGTGCCAGCAGCTTTAGGCCTGGGGTTCGTTCACCCCTCCACTTT

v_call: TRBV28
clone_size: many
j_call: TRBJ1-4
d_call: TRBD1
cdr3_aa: CASSFGQGGTNEKLFF
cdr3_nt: TGTGCCAGCAGTTTTGGACAGGGGGGAACTAATGAAAAACTGTTTTTT

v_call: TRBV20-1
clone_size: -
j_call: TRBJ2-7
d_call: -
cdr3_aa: CSARRSGTTYEQYF
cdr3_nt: TGCAGTGCTAGAAGGTCGGGCACTACCTACGAGCAGTACTTC

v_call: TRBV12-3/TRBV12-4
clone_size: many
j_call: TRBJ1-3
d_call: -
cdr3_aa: CASSGQRGNTIYF
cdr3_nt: TGTGCCAGCAGTGGACAGCGGGGAAACACCATATATTTT

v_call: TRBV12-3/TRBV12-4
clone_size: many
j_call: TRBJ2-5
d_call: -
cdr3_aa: CASSPPGRGQYF
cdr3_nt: TGTGCCAGCAGCCCCCCCGGGAGAGGCCAGTACTTC